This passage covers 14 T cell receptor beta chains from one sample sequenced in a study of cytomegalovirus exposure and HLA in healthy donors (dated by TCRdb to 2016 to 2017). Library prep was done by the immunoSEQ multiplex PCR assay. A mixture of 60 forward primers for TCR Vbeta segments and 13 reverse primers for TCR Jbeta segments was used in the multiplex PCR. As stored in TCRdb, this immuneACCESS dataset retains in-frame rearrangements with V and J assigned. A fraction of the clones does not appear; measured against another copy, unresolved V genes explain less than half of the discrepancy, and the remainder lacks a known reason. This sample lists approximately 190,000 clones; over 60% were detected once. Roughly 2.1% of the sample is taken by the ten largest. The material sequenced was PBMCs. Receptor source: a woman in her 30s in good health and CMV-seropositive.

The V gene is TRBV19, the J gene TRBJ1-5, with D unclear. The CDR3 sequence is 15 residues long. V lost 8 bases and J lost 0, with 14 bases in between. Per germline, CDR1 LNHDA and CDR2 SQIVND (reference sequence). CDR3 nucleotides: TGTGCCAGTCGGGAGCTACCTAATAGCAATCAGCCCCAGCATTTT. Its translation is CASRELPNSNQPQHF.

CDR3 sequence (DNA): TGTGCCAGCAGTTTATTTGCGGGGAGTGTTGAAGAGACCCAGTACTTC. Translating it yields CASSLFAGSVEETQYF. The chain couples TRBV27 to TRBJ2-5; D might be TRBD2 (6 bases). Trimming took off 1 base at V and 3 bases at J, with 15 bases between the two ends. The CDR3 covers 16 residues. CDR1 and CDR2 (germline): MNHEY, SMNVEV (reference sequence).

CDR3 amino acids: CASSALVRGASTDTQYF. The CDR3 bases are TGTGCCAGTAGTGCCCTCGTCCGCGGGGCAAGCACAGATACGCAGTATTTT. The V and J genes are TRBV19 and TRBJ2-3; the D gene is possibly TRBD2 (6 bases). The germline gives CDR1 LNHDA, CDR2 SQIVND (reference sequence). The CDR3 length is 17 residues. The V end was cut by 5 bases, the J end by 0 bases, with 18 bases between.

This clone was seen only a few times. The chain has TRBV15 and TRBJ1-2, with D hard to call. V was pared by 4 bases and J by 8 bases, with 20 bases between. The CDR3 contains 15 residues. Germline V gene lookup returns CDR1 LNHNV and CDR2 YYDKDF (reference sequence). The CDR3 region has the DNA TGTGCCACCAGCAAAGAGAGTGGCTCCCTGAGGGGCTACACCTTC. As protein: CATSKESGSLRGYTF.

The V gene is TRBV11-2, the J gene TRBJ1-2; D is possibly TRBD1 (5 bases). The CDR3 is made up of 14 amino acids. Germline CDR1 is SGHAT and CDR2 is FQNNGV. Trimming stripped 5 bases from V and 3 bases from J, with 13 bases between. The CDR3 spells CASSPGLSDYGYTF. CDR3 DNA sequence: TGTGCCAGCAGCCCGGGACTGAGTGACTATGGCTACACCTTC.

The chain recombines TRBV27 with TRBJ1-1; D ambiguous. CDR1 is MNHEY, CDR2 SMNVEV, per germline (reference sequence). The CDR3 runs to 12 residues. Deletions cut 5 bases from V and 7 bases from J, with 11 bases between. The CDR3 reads CASSLEEGEAFF. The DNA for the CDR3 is TGTGCCAGCAGTCTTGAGGAGGGTGAAGCTTTCTTT.

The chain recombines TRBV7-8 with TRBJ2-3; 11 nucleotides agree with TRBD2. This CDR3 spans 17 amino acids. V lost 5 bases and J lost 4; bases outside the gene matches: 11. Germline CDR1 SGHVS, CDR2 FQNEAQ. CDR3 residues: CASSPGTSGRGADTQYF. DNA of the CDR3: TGTGCCAGCAGCCCAGGTACTAGCGGGAGAGGCGCAGATACGCAGTATTTT.

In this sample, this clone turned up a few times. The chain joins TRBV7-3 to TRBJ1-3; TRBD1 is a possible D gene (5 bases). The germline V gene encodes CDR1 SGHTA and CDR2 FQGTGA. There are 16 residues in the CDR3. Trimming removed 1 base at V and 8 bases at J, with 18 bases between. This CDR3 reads CASSLKGPQGGDTIYF. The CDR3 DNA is TGTGCCAGCAGCTTAAAGGGACCTCAGGGAGGAGACACCATATATTTT.

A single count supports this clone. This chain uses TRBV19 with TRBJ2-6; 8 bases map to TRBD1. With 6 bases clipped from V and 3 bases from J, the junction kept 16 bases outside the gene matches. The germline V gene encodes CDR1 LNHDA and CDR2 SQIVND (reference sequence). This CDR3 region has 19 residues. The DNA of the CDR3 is TGTGCCAGTAGGCGTGGGACTTGGACCACAGGGGGTGGGGCCAACGTCCTGACTTTC. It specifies CASRRGTWTTGGGANVLTF.

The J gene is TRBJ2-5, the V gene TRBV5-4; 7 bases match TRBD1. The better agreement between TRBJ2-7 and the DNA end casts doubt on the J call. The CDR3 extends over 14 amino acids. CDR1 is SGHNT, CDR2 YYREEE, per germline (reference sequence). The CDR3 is CASSPRQGPYEQYF. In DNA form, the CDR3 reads TGTGCCAGCAGCCCACGACAGGGTCCCTACGAGCAGTACTTC.

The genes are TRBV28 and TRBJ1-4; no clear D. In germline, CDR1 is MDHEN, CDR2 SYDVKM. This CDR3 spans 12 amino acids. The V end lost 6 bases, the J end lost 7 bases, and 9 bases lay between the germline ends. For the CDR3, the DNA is TGTGCCAGCAGCGGAGGAGGTGAAAAACTGTTTTTT. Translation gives CASSGGGEKLFF.

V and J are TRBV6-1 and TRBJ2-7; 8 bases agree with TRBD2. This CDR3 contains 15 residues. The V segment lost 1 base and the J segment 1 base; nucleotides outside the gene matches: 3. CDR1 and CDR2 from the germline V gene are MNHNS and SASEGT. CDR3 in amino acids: CASSEGVAGSYEQYF. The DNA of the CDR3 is TGTGCCAGCAGTGAAGGGGTAGCGGGATCCTACGAGCAGTACTTC.

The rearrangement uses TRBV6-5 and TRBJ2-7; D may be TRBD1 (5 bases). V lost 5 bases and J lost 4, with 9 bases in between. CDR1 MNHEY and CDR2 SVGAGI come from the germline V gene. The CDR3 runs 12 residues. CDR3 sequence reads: CASSNRFYEQYF. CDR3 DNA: TGTGCCAGCAGTAACAGGTTTTACGAGCAGTACTTC.

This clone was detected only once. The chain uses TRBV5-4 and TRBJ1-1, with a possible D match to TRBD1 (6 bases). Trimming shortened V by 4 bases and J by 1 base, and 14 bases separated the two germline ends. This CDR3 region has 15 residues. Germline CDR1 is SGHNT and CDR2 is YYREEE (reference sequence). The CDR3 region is CASSPPQTGNTEAFF. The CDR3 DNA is TGTGCCAGCAGCCCTCCCCAGACAGGGAACACTGAAGCTTTCTTT.